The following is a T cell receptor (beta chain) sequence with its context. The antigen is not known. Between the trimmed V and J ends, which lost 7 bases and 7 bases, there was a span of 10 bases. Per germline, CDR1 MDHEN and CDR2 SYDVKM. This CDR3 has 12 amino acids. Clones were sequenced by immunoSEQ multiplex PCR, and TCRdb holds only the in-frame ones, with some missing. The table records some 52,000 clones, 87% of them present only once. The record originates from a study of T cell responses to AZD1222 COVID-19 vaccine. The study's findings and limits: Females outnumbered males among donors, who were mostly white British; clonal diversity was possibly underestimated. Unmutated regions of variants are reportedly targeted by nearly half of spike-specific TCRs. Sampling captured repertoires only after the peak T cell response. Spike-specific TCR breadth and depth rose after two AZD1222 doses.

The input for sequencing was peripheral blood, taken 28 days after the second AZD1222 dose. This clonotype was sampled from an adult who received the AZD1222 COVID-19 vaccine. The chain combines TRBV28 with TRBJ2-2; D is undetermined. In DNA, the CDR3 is TGTGCCAGCACCACCTTACGCGGGGAGCTGTTTTTT. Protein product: CASTTLRGELFF.